These 24 T cell receptor beta chains originate from one sample sequenced in a study of early T cells in non-severe SARS-CoV-2 infection. One entry per CDR3 protein, called by TCRdb with MiXCR from the 5' RACE reads. This table holds approximately 84,000 distinct CDR3 sequences, approximately 15% found once. Sequencing was done on a sample of whole blood. These receptors all stem from an adult who was a healthcare worker with PCR-confirmed SARS-CoV-2 infection or an uninfected control (not recorded which).

The chain joins TRBV7-2 to TRBJ2-7; D possibly corresponds to TRBD1 (7 bases). The V gene lost 10 bases and the J gene lost 2 bases, with 18 bases spanning the gap. CDR3 length equals 14 residues. Germline values: CDR1 SGHTA, CDR2 FQGNSA. The CDR3 DNA reads TGTGCCACTACGGGGGACAGAAGCCCCTACGAGCAGTACTTC. Translating it yields CATTGDRSPYEQYF.

The J gene is TRBJ2-5, the V gene TRBV24-1; TRBD2 aligns across 15 bases. Germline values: CDR1 KGHDR, CDR2 SFDVKD. Trimming removed 4 bases from V and 7 bases from J; junction bases left unmatched: 6. This CDR3 comprises 16 residues. CDR3 sequence (DNA): TGTGCCACCAGTGAAATGGGACTAGCGGGAGGAGGGACCCAGTACTTC. Encoded protein: CATSEMGLAGGGTQYF.

The chain employs TRBV10-2 and TRBJ2-7, with no clear D. The length of the CDR3 is 13 residues. The germline CDR1 and CDR2 sequences are WSHSY and SAAADI. Trimming removed 2 bases at V and 1 base at J, with 6 bases between. The CDR3 DNA is TGCGCCAGCAGTGAGAAGGTTTCCTACGAGCAGTACTTC. Translated, it gives CASSEKVSYEQYF.

This clonotype was recorded many times. This chain joins TRBV4-1 and TRBJ2-5, with TRBD2 identical over 7 bases. V shed 1 base and J 5 bases; nucleotides not matched to a gene: 4. The V gene's germline CDR1 is MGHRA and CDR2 YSYEKL. CDR3 size: 14 residues. The CDR3 bases are TGCGCCAGCAGCCAAGCGGGAGGTCCCGAGACCCAGTACTTC. Protein sequence: CASSQAGGPETQYF.

The chain employs TRBV28 and TRBJ2-1; TRBD2 might be the D (6 bases). Germline V CDR1 and CDR2: MDHEN, SYDVKM. The germline V and J ends were trimmed by 9 bases and 4 bases, with 13 bases remaining between them. This CDR3 spans 13 amino acids. CDR3 sequence reads: CARQREHYNEQFF. CDR3 coding DNA: TGTGCCAGACAACGGGAGCATTACAATGAGCAGTTCTTC.

The chain's CDR3 is CSARQGKGADTQYF. The CDR3 DNA reads TGCAGTGCTCGACAGGGGAAGGGGGCAGATACGCAGTATTTT. The chain combines TRBV20-1 with TRBJ2-3, with 8 bases that match TRBD1. V shed 5 bases and J 4 bases; nucleotides not matched to a gene: 8. Germline values: CDR1 DFQATT, CDR2 SNEGSKA (reference sequence). The CDR3 sequence is 14 residues long.

This clonotype was recorded many times. V gene TRBV10-3 combines with J gene TRBJ2-6, with TRBD1 identical over 8 bases. Germline V lookup: CDR1 ENHRY, CDR2 SYGVKD. The CDR3 has 16 residues. With V trimmed by 4 bases and J by 8 bases, 10 bases remained unmatched. Here the CDR3 reads CAISAIGQGDTNVLTF. CDR3 coding DNA: TGTGCCATCAGTGCCATTGGACAGGGTGATACCAACGTCCTGACTTTC.

The V call is TRBV20-1, the J call TRBJ1-5; D is perhaps TRBD1 (6 bases). The V end lost 5 bases, the J end lost 9 bases, and 14 bases lay between the germline ends. This CDR3 spans 12 amino acids. Germline-derived CDR1 and CDR2 are DFQATT and SNEGSKA (reference sequence). CDR3 in DNA: TGCAGTGCTTCCGACAGGCTTTGGCCCCAGCATTTT. It translates to CSASDRLWPQHF.

This chain links TRBV10-3 with TRBJ2-7, with TRBD1 identical over 9 bases. The CDR3 loop spans 13 amino acids. CDR1 is ENHRY and CDR2 is SYGVKD in the germline V gene. Trimming removed 0 bases from V and 13 bases from J; junction bases left unmatched: 7. CDR3: CAISESPGQGHYF. The CDR3 DNA sequence: TGTGCCATCAGTGAGTCCCCGGGACAGGGCCATTACTTC.

This clonotype was found a few times. The J gene is TRBJ2-2, the V gene TRBV28; tentatively, D is TRBD2 (5 bases). CDR1 and CDR2 from the germline V gene are MDHEN and SYDVKM. V was pared by 5 bases and J by 1 base, with 14 bases between. The CDR3 contains 16 residues. This CDR3 is CASSGGLRQNTGELFF. CDR3 DNA: TGTGCCAGCAGTGGCGGGCTTCGACAGAACACCGGGGAGCTGTTTTTT.

This clonotype was counted a few times. The chain couples TRBV28 to TRBJ2-3, with a weak D call TRBD1 (5 bases). Between the trimmed V and J ends, which lost 7 bases and 9 bases, there was a span of 20 bases. This CDR3 contains 14 residues. Per the germline V gene, CDR1 is MDHEN and CDR2 is SYDVKM. As DNA, the CDR3 is TGTGCCAGCATCCCCCGACGCCCCCCAGGGACGCAGTATTTT. Translating it yields CASIPRRPPGTQYF.

In this sample, this clonotype turned up a few times. The chain employs TRBV29-1 and TRBJ2-1, with D hard to call. CDR1 is SQVTM and CDR2 is ANQGSEA in the germline V gene. V lost 3 bases and J lost 0, with 9 bases in between. This CDR3 has 14 amino acids. The CDR3 reads CSVDSPLSYNEQFF. The DNA of the CDR3 is TGCAGCGTTGACAGCCCCCTCTCCTACAATGAGCAGTTCTTC.

There are a few counts of this clonotype. The chain combines TRBV6-2 or TRBV6-3 with TRBJ2-1; D unclear. Germline V lookup: CDR1 MNHEY, CDR2 SVGEGT. There are 13 residues in the CDR3. V dropped 0 bases and J dropped 8 bases, with 8 bases sitting between them. CDR3 sequence: CASSYSTVDEQFF. The CDR3 DNA sequence: TGTGCCAGCAGTTACTCCACAGTGGATGAGCAGTTCTTC.

The table lists this clonotype with a few counts. This chain joins TRBV28 and TRBJ2-6; 7 bases fit TRBD2. The length of the CDR3 is 15 residues. V lost 4 bases to trimming and J lost 0 bases; unmatched junction nucleotides: 0. Germline V lookup: CDR1 MDHEN, CDR2 SYDVKM. CDR3 sequence: CASSSSGSGANVLTF. For the CDR3, the DNA is TGTGCCAGCAGTTCTAGCGGCTCTGGGGCCAACGTCCTGACTTTC.

This clonotype was detected a few times. The rearrangement links TRBV18 to TRBJ2-7; tentative D call: TRBD1 (6 bases). The CDR3 covers 14 residues. V lost 3 bases, J lost 2 bases, and 11 bases lay in between. CDR1 and CDR2 (germline): KGHSH, LQKENI. CDR3 DNA sequence: TGTGCCAGCTCACCGGCAGGGGACCCCTACGAGCAGTACTTC. Translated: CASSPAGDPYEQYF.

This clonotype was seen repeatedly, ten times or more. In DNA, the CDR3 is TGTGCCAGCAGCTCGGGACAGGCCCCCTACGAGCAGTACTTC. Residues: CASSSGQAPYEQYF. This chain joins TRBV7-9 and TRBJ2-7, with 8 bases matching TRBD1. V gave up 4 bases and J gave up 2 bases; unmatched junction bases: 4. CDR1 is SEHNR and CDR2 is FQNEAQ in the germline V gene (reference sequence). The CDR3 is made up of 14 amino acids.

This clonotype was seen a few times. The V call is TRBV28, the J call TRBJ1-2; 11 bases align to TRBD1. V shed 5 bases and J 8 bases; nucleotides not matched to a gene: 13. The CDR3 covers 16 residues. From germline, CDR1 is MDHEN and CDR2 SYDVKM. The CDR3, as DNA: TGTGCCAGCAGTCCACCGGGACAGGGGGAGGGTAGGGGCTACACCTTC. Its translation is CASSPPGQGEGRGYTF.

This clonotype came up many times. Here the CDR3 reads CASSNPGQASTEAFF. The CDR3 DNA reads TGTGCCAGCTCAAACCCGGGACAGGCTTCCACTGAAGCTTTCTTT. The rearrangement links TRBV18 to TRBJ1-1; the match to TRBD1 covers 8 bases. This CDR3 contains 15 residues. Germline CDR1 and CDR2: KGHSH and LQKENI. J gave up 4 bases and V 5 bases, and 9 bases lay outside the gene matches.

This clonotype was seen at least ten times. V usage is TRBV6-1 and J usage is TRBJ1-4; D gene ambiguous. The CDR3 sequence is 16 residues long. Germline CDR1 and CDR2: MNHNS and SASEGT. Between the trimmed V and J ends, which lost 5 bases and 6 bases, there was a span of 19 bases. CDR3 loop: CASSPELVGFDEKLFF. DNA of the CDR3: TGTGCCAGCAGTCCTGAGCTGGTCGGCTTTGATGAAAAACTGTTTTTT.

This rearrangement joins TRBV28 to TRBJ1-2, with 7 bases identical to TRBD1. V dropped 6 bases and J dropped 9; count of bases not matched to a gene: 10. CDR1 MDHEN and CDR2 SYDVKM come from the germline V gene. The CDR3 has 13 amino acids. The CDR3 sequence: CASSPTGVGRYTF. Written as DNA, the CDR3 is TGTGCCAGCAGCCCTACAGGGGTTGGACGCTACACCTTC.

The sample holds a few counts of this clonotype. The rearrangement links TRBV14 to TRBJ1-6, with D uncertain. This CDR3 has 15 amino acids. In germline, CDR1 is SGHDN, CDR2 FVKESK. Deletions cut 1 base from V and 7 bases from J, with 11 bases between. CDR3 nucleotides: TGTGCCAGCAGCCAAGTCGCTTCGGGGAATTCACCCCTCCACTTT. Its protein is CASSQVASGNSPLHF.

The rearrangement links TRBV29-1 to TRBJ2-3; D is perhaps TRBD1 (6 bases). Germline CDR1 SQVTM, CDR2 ANQGSEA. The CDR3 length is 14 residues. The ends were cut back, 0 bases at V and 0 bases at J, with 7 bases in the middle. CDR3 coding DNA: TGCAGCGTTGAAGACAGGGGTAGCACAGATACGCAGTATTTT. This translates into CSVEDRGSTDTQYF.

This clonotype was detected a few times. CDR3 nucleotide sequence: TGCAGTGCTAGAGTTGCGGCCAACTATGGCTACACCTTC. Its translation: CSARVAANYGYTF. The gene calls are TRBV20-1 and TRBJ1-2; D ambiguous. The V end was cut by 1 base, the J end by 2 bases, with 8 bases between. The CDR3 is made up of 13 amino acids. Germline V gene lookup returns CDR1 DFQATT and CDR2 SNEGSKA (reference sequence).

J is TRBJ2-7 and V is TRBV28; a weak D match, TRBD1 (6 bases). Trimming cost V 6 bases and J 2 bases, with 17 bases left between them. The CDR3 contains 15 residues. The V gene's germline CDR1 is MDHEN and CDR2 SYDVKM. DNA for the CDR3: TGTGCCAGCAGCACCCGGACAGAAAGTCCCTACGAGCAGTACTTC. The encoded protein is CASSTRTESPYEQYF.